The clone carrying this T cell receptor (beta chain) was recorded only once. This specimen belongs to a study of tumour-infiltrating T cells in Burkitt lymphoma. Study overall: Overall and progression-free survival were predicted by productive clonality.

CDR3 length equals 14 residues. The V gene's germline CDR1 is SGHNT and CDR2 YYREEE (reference sequence). The V end was cut by 0 bases, the J end by 1 base, with 7 bases between. Clones were read by immunoSEQ multiplex PCR, and TCRdb kept only the in-frame ones, dropping some. Of 13,000 to 15,000 clones listed, 75% are singletons. This clonotype was obtained from a human donor with diffuse large B-cell lymphoma. The J gene is TRBJ1-2, the V gene TRBV5-4; possibly TRBD1 for D (5 bases). The sequenced material came from tumor tissue. CDR3 nucleotides: TGTGCCAGCAGCTTGGCGGGGGTTAACTATGGCTACACCTTC. Encoded protein: CASSLAGVNYGYTF.